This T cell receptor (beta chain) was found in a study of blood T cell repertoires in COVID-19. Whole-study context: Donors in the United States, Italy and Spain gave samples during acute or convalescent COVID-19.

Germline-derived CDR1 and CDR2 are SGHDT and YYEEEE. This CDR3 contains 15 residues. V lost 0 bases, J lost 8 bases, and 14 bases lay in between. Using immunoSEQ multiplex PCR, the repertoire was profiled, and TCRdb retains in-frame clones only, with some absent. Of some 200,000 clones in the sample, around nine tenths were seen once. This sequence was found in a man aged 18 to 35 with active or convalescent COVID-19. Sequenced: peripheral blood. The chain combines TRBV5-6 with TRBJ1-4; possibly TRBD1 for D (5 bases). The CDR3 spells CASSLGQGLREKLFF. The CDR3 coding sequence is TGTGCCAGCAGCTTGGGTCAGGGATTGAGGGAAAAACTGTTTTTT.